A selection of T cell receptor beta chains follows, all from one sample in a study of shared clonotypes between healthy human individuals. The assay was immunoSEQ multiplex PCR, and TCRdb's table has in-frame clones only and misses some. The table records over 400,000 clones, approximately 82% of them present only once. Sequencing was performed on PBMCs. The receptor source for this set is a woman in her forties in good health. Some clones in this sample may be carry-over from other donors' samples. Both conserved end residues are part of each CDR3. A D gene is named only where the DNA matches it firmly. Only some rows state a clone size, as once, few, many or a class for expanded clones.

CDR3 protein: CASSVSVGQETQYF
CDR3 DNA: TGTGCCAGCAGCGTATCTGTCGGCCAAGAGACCCAGTACTTC
J gene: TRBJ2-5
D gene: NA
V gene: TRBV9
clone size: NA

CDR3 protein: CASTETEREIVETQYF
CDR3 DNA: TGTGCCAGCACGGAGACGGAGCGGGAGATCGTGGAGACCCAGTACTTC
J gene: TRBJ2-5
D gene: TRBD2
V gene: TRBV6-6
clone size: NA

CDR3 protein: CASSFGAGGYNEQFF
CDR3 DNA: TGTGCCAGCAGCTTTGGAGCGGGAGGGTACAATGAGCAGTTCTTC
J gene: TRBJ2-1
D gene: TRBD2
V gene: TRBV7-2
clone size: NA

CDR3 protein: CASSLTGVGKNIQYF
CDR3 DNA: TGTGCCAGCAGTTTAACAGGGGTGGGCAAAAACATTCAGTACTTC
J gene: TRBJ2-4
D gene: TRBD1
V gene: TRBV28
clone size: NA

CDR3 protein: CASSPSGSSYEQYF
CDR3 DNA: TGTGCCAGTAGTCCTAGCGGGAGCTCCTACGAGCAGTACTTC
J gene: TRBJ2-7
D gene: TRBD2
V gene: TRBV19
clone size: NA

CDR3 protein: CASSLLGLGGNTEAFF
CDR3 DNA: TGTGCCAGCAGTTTATTAGGGTTGGGGGGGAACACTGAAGCTTTCTTT
J gene: TRBJ1-1
D gene: NA
V gene: TRBV27
clone size: NA

CDR3 protein: CASSLEASEVYNEQFF
CDR3 DNA: TGTGCCAGCAGCTTAGAAGCTAGCGAGGTCTACAATGAGCAGTTCTTC
J gene: TRBJ2-1
D gene: NA
V gene: TRBV7-9
clone size: many

CDR3 protein: CASSPGDGEPQHF
CDR3 DNA: TGTGCCAGCAGTCCAGGGGATGGGGAACCCCAGCATTTT
J gene: TRBJ1-5
D gene: NA
V gene: TRBV6-1
clone size: NA

CDR3 protein: CSVVTLGGNTF
CDR3 DNA: TGCAGCGTCGTTACCTTAGGGGGTAACACCTTC
J gene: TRBJ1-2
D gene: NA
V gene: TRBV29-1
clone size: NA

CDR3 protein: CASKLGQHYGYTF
CDR3 DNA: TGTGCCAGCAAGCTCGGGCAGCACTATGGCTACACCTTC
J gene: TRBJ1-2
D gene: NA
V gene: TRBV6-1
clone size: NA

CDR3 protein: CASSLPQGSEAFF
CDR3 DNA: TGTGCCAGCAGCCTCCCCCAGGGGAGTGAAGCTTTCTTT
J gene: TRBJ1-1
D gene: NA
V gene: TRBV2
clone size: many

CDR3 protein: CASSQRDTSGVYEQYF
CDR3 DNA: TGTGCCAGCAGCCAACGAGACACTAGCGGGGTCTACGAGCAGTACTTC
J gene: TRBJ2-7
D gene: TRBD2
V gene: TRBV14
clone size: NA

CDR3 protein: CSVHYGTAKEAFF
CDR3 DNA: TGCAGCGTCCACTACGGGACAGCGAAGGAAGCTTTCTTT
J gene: TRBJ1-1
D gene: TRBD1
V gene: TRBV29-1
clone size: few

CDR3 protein: CASSPGGKRNNEQFF
CDR3 DNA: TGTGCCAGCAGCCCCGGGGGGAAGCGGAACAATGAGCAGTTCTTC
J gene: TRBJ2-1
D gene: TRBD2
V gene: TRBV5-4
clone size: NA

CDR3 protein: CASSIGPGDSYEQYF
CDR3 DNA: TGTGCCAGTAGTATTGGTCCAGGAGACTCCTACGAGCAGTACTTC
J gene: TRBJ2-7
D gene: NA
V gene: TRBV19
clone size: few

CDR3 protein: CASSTGGFGGYTF
CDR3 DNA: TGTGCCAGCTCCACGGGAGGGTTTGGTGGCTACACCTTC
J gene: TRBJ1-2
D gene: NA
V gene: TRBV6-5
clone size: NA

CDR3 protein: CASSLSARAEQFF
CDR3 DNA: TGTGCCAGCAGTTTATCGGCAAGAGCTGAGCAGTTCTTC
J gene: TRBJ2-1
D gene: NA
V gene: TRBV27
clone size: NA

CDR3 protein: CASSLAPTSVNTGELFF
CDR3 DNA: TGCGCCAGCAGCTTGGCCCCGACTAGCGTGAACACCGGGGAGCTGTTTTTT
J gene: TRBJ2-2
D gene: TRBD2
V gene: TRBV5-1
clone size: NA

CDR3 protein: CASSPQGTEAFF
CDR3 DNA: TGTGCCAGCAGCCCGCAGGGGACTGAAGCTTTCTTT
J gene: TRBJ1-1
D gene: NA
V gene: TRBV7-1
clone size: once

CDR3 protein: CASSPHSGGGQGFQPQHF
CDR3 DNA: TGTGCCAGCAGCCCTCATAGTGGGGGGGGCCAGGGATTTCAGCCCCAGCATTTT
J gene: TRBJ1-5
D gene: NA
V gene: TRBV7-6
clone size: NA

CDR3 protein: CASRTGGGSGANVLTF
CDR3 DNA: TGTGCCTCAAGGACAGGGGGCGGCTCTGGGGCCAACGTCCTGACTTTC
J gene: TRBJ2-6
D gene: TRBD1
V gene: TRBV19
clone size: few

CDR3 protein: CASSHTVSGANVLTF
CDR3 DNA: TGCGCCAGCAGCCATACAGTCTCTGGGGCCAACGTCCTGACTTTC
J gene: TRBJ2-6
D gene: NA
V gene: TRBV4-3
clone size: NA

CDR3 protein: CASSPRLAGNNEQFF
CDR3 DNA: TGTGCCAGCAGCCCGAGACTAGCGGGTAACAATGAGCAGTTCTTC
J gene: TRBJ2-1
D gene: TRBD2
V gene: TRBV7-2
clone size: NA

CDR3 protein: CASNPYKGRANVLTF
CDR3 DNA: TGTGCCAGCAACCCGTACAAGGGTCGGGCCAACGTCCTGACTTTC
J gene: TRBJ2-6
D gene: NA
V gene: TRBV28
clone size: NA

CDR3 protein: CASSLHAKDEQYF
CDR3 DNA: TGTGCCAGCAGCCTTCACGCCAAGGACGAGCAGTACTTC
J gene: TRBJ2-7
D gene: NA
V gene: TRBV2
clone size: NA

CDR3 protein: CASSVYAGGVDNEQFF
CDR3 DNA: TGTGCCAGCAGCGTTTATGCGGGTGGTGTGGACAATGAGCAGTTCTTC
J gene: TRBJ2-1
D gene: NA
V gene: TRBV9
clone size: NA

CDR3 protein: CASSVDTGVGEQYF
CDR3 DNA: TGTGCCAGCAGCGTAGACACAGGGGTTGGCGAGCAGTACTTC
J gene: TRBJ2-7
D gene: TRBD1
V gene: TRBV9
clone size: once

CDR3 protein: CSASKNTEAFF
CDR3 DNA: TGCAGTGCTAGTAAGAACACTGAAGCTTTCTTT
J gene: TRBJ1-1
D gene: NA
V gene: TRBV20-1
clone size: many

CDR3 protein: CASSLSQGTYEQYF
CDR3 DNA: TGTGCCAGCAGTTTAAGTCAGGGGACCTACGAGCAGTACTTC
J gene: TRBJ2-7
D gene: NA
V gene: TRBV28
clone size: few

CDR3 protein: CASSLGGRGRNEQFF
CDR3 DNA: TGTGCCAGCAGTTTGGGCGGGAGGGGACGAAATGAGCAGTTCTTC
J gene: TRBJ2-1
D gene: TRBD2
V gene: TRBV28
clone size: NA

CDR3 protein: CASSLFIGHGPVPQHF
CDR3 DNA: TGTGCCAGCAGTTTATTTATAGGACACGGGCCCGTGCCCCAGCATTTT
J gene: TRBJ1-5
D gene: NA
V gene: TRBV28
clone size: NA